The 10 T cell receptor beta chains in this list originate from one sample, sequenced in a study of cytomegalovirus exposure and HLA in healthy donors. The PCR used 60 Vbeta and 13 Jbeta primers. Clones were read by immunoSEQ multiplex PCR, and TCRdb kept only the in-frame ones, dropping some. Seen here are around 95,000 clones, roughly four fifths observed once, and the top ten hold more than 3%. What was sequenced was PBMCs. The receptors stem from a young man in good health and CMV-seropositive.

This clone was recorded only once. CDR3 in DNA: TGTGCCATCAGTGAGGACAGGACCTATGGCTACACCTTC. It specifies CAISEDRTYGYTF. The gene calls are TRBV10-3 and TRBJ1-2, with D perhaps matching TRBD1 (6 bases). CDR3 size: 13 residues. The V gene's germline CDR1 is ENHRY and CDR2 SYGVKD. V was trimmed by 2 bases and J by 4 bases, leaving 8 bases between them.

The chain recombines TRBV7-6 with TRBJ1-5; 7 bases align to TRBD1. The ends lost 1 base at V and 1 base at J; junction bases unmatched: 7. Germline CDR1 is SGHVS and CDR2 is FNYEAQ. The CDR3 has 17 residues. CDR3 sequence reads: CASSLGAGGDSNQPQHF. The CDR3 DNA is TGTGCCAGCAGCTTAGGGGCAGGGGGAGACAGCAATCAGCCCCAGCATTTT.

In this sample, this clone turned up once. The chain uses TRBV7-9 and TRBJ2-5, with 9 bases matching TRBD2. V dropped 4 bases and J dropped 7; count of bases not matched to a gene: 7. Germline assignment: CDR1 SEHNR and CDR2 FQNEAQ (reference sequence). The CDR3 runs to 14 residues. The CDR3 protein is CASSSSSGSATQYF. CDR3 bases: TGTGCCAGCAGCTCCAGTAGCGGGAGCGCGACCCAGTACTTC.

As DNA, the CDR3 is TGTGCCAGTAGTACGATACAGGTTAATGAAAAACTGTTTTTT. Translated: CASSTIQVNEKLFF. The V call is TRBV19, the J call TRBJ1-4, with a weak D call TRBD1 (5 bases). The CDR3 contains 14 residues. The germline CDR1 and CDR2 sequences are LNHDA and SQIVND (reference sequence). V dropped 4 bases and J dropped 4 bases, with 10 bases sitting between them.

The CDR3 DNA follows: TGTGCCAGCAGCTGGGGGACTAGCGGGACGTACGAGCAGTACTTC. As protein: CASSWGTSGTYEQYF. The V and J genes are TRBV7-9 and TRBJ2-7, with 13 bases aligning to TRBD2. The germline V gene has CDR1 SEHNR and CDR2 FQNEAQ (reference sequence). Trimming cost V 4 bases and J 4 bases; bases outside gene matches: 4. This CDR3 contains 15 residues.

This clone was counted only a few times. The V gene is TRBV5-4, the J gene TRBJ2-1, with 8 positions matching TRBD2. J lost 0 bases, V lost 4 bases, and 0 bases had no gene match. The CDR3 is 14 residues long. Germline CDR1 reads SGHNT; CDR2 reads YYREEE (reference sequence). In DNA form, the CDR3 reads TGTGCCAGCAGCGGGACTAGCTCCTACAATGAGCAGTTCTTC. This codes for CASSGTSSYNEQFF.

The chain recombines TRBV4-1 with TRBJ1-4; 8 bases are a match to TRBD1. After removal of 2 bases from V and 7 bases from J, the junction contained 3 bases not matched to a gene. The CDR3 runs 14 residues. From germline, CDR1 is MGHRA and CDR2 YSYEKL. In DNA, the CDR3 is TGCGCCAGCAGCCAACAACAGGGGGGTGAAAAACTGTTTTTT. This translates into CASSQQQGGEKLFF.

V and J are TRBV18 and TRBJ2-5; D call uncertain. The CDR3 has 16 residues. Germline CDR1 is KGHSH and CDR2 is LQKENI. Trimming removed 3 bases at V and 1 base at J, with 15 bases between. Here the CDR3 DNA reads TGTGCCAGCTCACCTCTGACCGGCGGAATCCAAGAGACCCAGTACTTC. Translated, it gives CASSPLTGGIQETQYF.

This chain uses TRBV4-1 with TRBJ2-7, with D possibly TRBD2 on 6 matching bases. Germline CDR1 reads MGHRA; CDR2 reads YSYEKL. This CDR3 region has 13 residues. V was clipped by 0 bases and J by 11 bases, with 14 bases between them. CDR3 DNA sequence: TGCGCCAGCAGCCAAGAAAGGGGCAGGGAGGAGTACTTC. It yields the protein CASSQERGREEYF.

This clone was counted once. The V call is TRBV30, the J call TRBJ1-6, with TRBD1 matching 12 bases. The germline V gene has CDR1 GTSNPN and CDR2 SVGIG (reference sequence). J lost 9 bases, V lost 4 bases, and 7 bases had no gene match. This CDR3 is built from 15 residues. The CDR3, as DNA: TGTGCCTGGAAGGGGGACAGGGGGCAAGTTTCACCCCTCCACTTT. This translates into CAWKGDRGQVSPLHF.